This T cell receptor beta chain was retrieved from a study of blood T cell repertoires in COVID-19. Looking at the study overall: Acute and convalescent COVID-19 samples came from the United States, Italy and Spain. T cells, B-cell-depleted T cells, or PBMCs supplied cDNA or gDNA.

This CDR3 is 13 amino acids long. The germline gives CDR1 SNHLY, CDR2 FYNNEI. The ends lost 8 bases at V and 5 bases at J; junction bases unmatched: 5. Original analysis: Nucleated cell number was recorded as an estimate derived from reference gene primer amplification. Assay used: immunoSEQ multiplex PCR; TCRdb lists only in-frame clones, some missing. V and J calls and clone size come straight from that table; D and trimming were deduced from the DNA. Seen here are approximately 140,000 clones, about 86% observed once, and the top ten hold more than 4%. The sequence came from a middle-aged woman with acute or convalescent COVID-19. The rearrangement joins TRBV2 to TRBJ1-4, with 7 positions matching TRBD1. Sample: peripheral blood. CDR3 region: CASYRDRNEKLFF. In nucleotides, the CDR3 is TGTGCCAGCTACCGGGACAGAAATGAAAAACTGTTTTTT.